This T cell receptor beta chain was sequenced for a study of CD8+ T cells in alopecia areata. About the study: A 6-month period off drug followed tofacitinib, which lasted 6 to 18 months. General study points: Mouse data revealed clearer TCR sharing than patient data did, a gap possibly tied to HLA.

Following RNA extraction, reverse transcription yielded cDNA that acted as the sequencing template. Generated by immunoSEQ multiplex PCR, the TCRdb table keeps only in-frame clones and is missing some. The sample lists roughly 200,000 clones, 58% occurring once. Germline lookup yields CDR1 SQVTM and CDR2 ANQGSEA. Trimming pared 3 bases from V and 3 bases from J, leaving 8 bases between. The CDR3 is 12 residues long. The treatment: oral pan-JAK inhibitor, 5-10 mg twice daily. Note on this clone: What it binds is not known.

The chain carries TRBV29-1 and TRBJ2-5; perhaps TRBD2 as D (6 bases). Sequenced material: CD8+ T cells sorted from blood, taken at week 24, from a patient treated with tofacitinib. This TCR was sampled from a human donor with alopecia areata. CDR3 sequence reads: CSVDPGEETQYF. CDR3 DNA: TGCAGCGTTGATCCGGGAGAAGAGACCCAGTACTTC.